One T cell receptor beta chain is described in this entry. Its antigen is not known. This specimen belongs to a study of cytotoxic CD8 clonotypes in ibrutinib-treated CLL. Background on the study: Responses: approximately 25 partial, 2 complete; after median roughly 63 months, 14 stayed remitted, approximately twelve progressed. The study recorded mean values of approximately 260,000 productive templates and approximately 100,000 productive rearrangements per sample. Findings of the study overall: Samples from sustained-remission and progressing patients were taken at different times. Baseline clonality was higher than in age-matched healthy donors and moved in step with circulating CD8+ T-cell counts.

Produced via immunoSEQ multiplex PCR; TCRdb's table is partial and in-frame only. The sample shows 55,000 to 80,000 clones, about nine tenths of them seen only once. The clonotype was recovered from a human donor with chronic lymphocytic leukemia. The sample consisted of PBMCs, taken after 12 months of ibrutinib treatment.

CDR3 bases: TGTGCCTGGCGTCTGGTCAATGAGCAGTTCTTC. Its protein is CAWRLVNEQFF. The chain couples TRBV30 to TRBJ2-1; D not resolved. V lost 5 bases and J lost 6, with 8 bases in between. The CDR3 has 11 amino acids. Germline-derived CDR1 and CDR2 are GTSNPN and SVGIG (reference sequence).